The next 15 T cell receptor beta chains were all read from a single sample in a study of blood T cell repertoires in COVID-19. Generated by immunoSEQ multiplex PCR, the TCRdb table keeps only in-frame clones and is missing some. The sample has about 200,000 clones; about 84% are singletons. The sample comprised PBMCs or T cells enriched from blood (not recorded which). These receptors all stem from a middle-aged man with acute COVID-19.

This sequence joins TRBV3-1 (or the pseudogene TRBV3-2) and TRBJ2-7, with D possibly being TRBD2 (5 bases). The germline gives CDR1 LGHDT, CDR2 YNNKEL (reference sequence). CDR3 length: 18 amino acids. Trimming took off 4 bases at V and 0 bases at J, with 22 bases between the two ends. The CDR3 DNA follows: TGTGCCAGCAGCCGTCAGGAACTAAGCGGCAGCAACTCCTACGAGCAGTACTTC. Translation gives CASSRQELSGSNSYEQYF.

The genes are TRBV11-2 and TRBJ2-1; 7 bases map to TRBD1. V lost 4 bases to trimming and J lost 9 bases; unmatched junction nucleotides: 12. The CDR3 runs 15 residues. Germline CDR1 SGHAT, CDR2 FQNNGV. The CDR3 loop is CASSSYENRGTEQFF. The CDR3 DNA reads TGTGCCAGCAGCTCATATGAAAACAGGGGTACTGAGCAGTTCTTC.

The gene calls are TRBV29-1 and TRBJ2-1; D perhaps matches TRBD1 (6 bases). Per germline, CDR1 SQVTM and CDR2 ANQGSEA. The CDR3 loop spans 16 amino acids. Trimming left V 1 base short and J 2 bases short, with 15 bases between. The CDR3 reads CSVEGVRDKAYNEQFF. CDR3 bases: TGCAGCGTTGAAGGGGTCCGGGACAAGGCCTACAATGAGCAGTTCTTC.

The chain carries TRBV28 and TRBJ1-5; TRBD1 is a possible D gene (5 bases). The CDR3 is made up of 17 amino acids. The germline V gene has CDR1 MDHEN and CDR2 SYDVKM. The V end lost 3 bases, the J end lost 0 bases, and 15 bases lay between the germline ends. In DNA, the CDR3 is TGTGCCAGCAGTTTGGGGACTGCACACTATAGCAATCAGCCCCAGCATTTT. It specifies CASSLGTAHYSNQPQHF.

The chain couples TRBV7-3 to TRBJ2-1, with 9 positions matching TRBD1. The length of the CDR3 is 15 residues. From germline, CDR1 is SGHTA and CDR2 FQGTGA. The V segment lost 4 bases and the J segment 3 bases; nucleotides outside the gene matches: 4. CDR3 amino acids: CASSSGTGYYNEQFF. CDR3 DNA: TGTGCCAGCAGCTCAGGGACAGGGTACTACAATGAGCAGTTCTTC.

This chain uses TRBV7-2 with TRBJ2-7, with D tentatively TRBD1 (6 bases). The CDR3 runs to 14 residues. The germline gives CDR1 SGHTA, CDR2 FQGNSA. V lost 5 bases to trimming and J lost 3 bases, with 14 bases between them. CDR3 sequence (DNA): TGTGCCAGCAGCCCCATGAGGGGGAGCTACGAGCAGTACTTC. Protein sequence: CASSPMRGSYEQYF.

The gene calls are TRBV19 and TRBJ1-1, with D perhaps TRBD1 (5 bases). This CDR3 region has 13 residues. Trimming pared 5 bases from V and 2 bases from J, leaving 9 bases between. CDR1 is LNHDA and CDR2 is SQIVND in the germline V gene (reference sequence). The DNA of the CDR3 is TGTGCCAGTAGTGGACAAATAAACACTGAAGCTTTCTTT. This gives the protein CASSGQINTEAFF.

The CDR3 loop is CASRTGVLYEQYF. CDR3 DNA: TGTGCCAGTAGGACAGGGGTATTGTACGAGCAGTACTTC. The chain carries TRBV7-2 and TRBJ2-7; 9 bases agree with TRBD1. In germline, CDR1 is SGHTA, CDR2 FQGNSA. V lost 9 bases to trimming and J lost 4 bases; unmatched junction nucleotides: 7. CDR3 length equals 13 residues.

This chain joins TRBV28 and TRBJ2-1, with 9 bases lining up with TRBD2. The CDR3 consists of 17 residues. V shed 4 bases, J shed 7 bases, and the junction held 14 bases outside the gene matches. In germline, CDR1 is MDHEN, CDR2 SYDVKM. In DNA, the CDR3 is TGTGCCAGCAGTTCCCCTCTCCCTGCGGGAGGGTATAATGAGCAGTTCTTC. This gives the protein CASSSPLPAGGYNEQFF.

The chain carries TRBV18 and TRBJ1-2, with 7 nucleotides matching TRBD1. J was trimmed by 8 bases and V by 2 bases; bases with no gene match: 5. The CDR3 contains 13 residues. Germline CDR1 KGHSH, CDR2 LQKENI. CDR3 coding DNA: TGTGCCAGCTCACCAGGACAGGATCCGGGCTACACCTTC. Protein product: CASSPGQDPGYTF.

This clone was recorded only once. The chain combines TRBV29-1 with TRBJ2-7; TRBD2 might be the D (5 bases). The V end lost 6 bases, the J end lost 0 bases, and 12 bases lay between the germline ends. Per the germline V gene, CDR1 is SQVTM and CDR2 is ANQGSEA. The CDR3 totals 13 residues. The DNA of the CDR3 is TGCAGCGTACGAGGGCGTCGCTCCTACGAGCAGTACTTC. Residues: CSVRGRRSYEQYF.

The chain has TRBV19 and TRBJ2-1; 9 bases fit TRBD1. The CDR3 spans 19 residues. Germline CDR1 reads LNHDA; CDR2 reads SQIVND (reference sequence). J was trimmed by 0 bases and V by 3 bases; bases with no gene match: 12. CDR3 nucleotides: TGTGCCAGTAGTATTCCGGGACAGGGTTTCCACATCTCCTACAATGAGCAGTTCTTC. Translating it yields CASSIPGQGFHISYNEQFF.

The chain is built from TRBV24-1 and TRBJ2-5, with D uncertain. CDR1 is KGHDR, CDR2 SFDVKD, per germline. The CDR3 covers 14 residues. Trimming removed 1 base at V and 3 bases at J, with 8 bases between. The CDR3 loop reads CATSDFSTEETQYF. CDR3 sequence (DNA): TGTGCCACCAGTGATTTTTCCACAGAAGAGACCCAGTACTTC.

The chain recombines TRBV27 with TRBJ1-5; 12 bases fit TRBD1. CDR3 length: 17 amino acids. Germline assignment: CDR1 MNHEY and CDR2 SMNVEV (reference sequence). The junction had 10 bases not matched to a gene; V was cut back by 4 bases and J by 6 bases. CDR3 in DNA: TGTGCCAGCAGTTCCGGGACAGGGGGCACCCGGATTCAGCCCCAGCATTTT. It specifies CASSSGTGGTRIQPQHF.

The rearrangement links TRBV16 to TRBJ1-1; D gene uncertain. Per the germline V gene, CDR1 is KGHSY and CDR2 is FQNENV. The CDR3 runs 12 residues. The V gene lost 4 bases and the J gene lost 8 bases, with 11 bases spanning the gap. The CDR3 nucleotides are TGTGCCAGCAGCCCAAAGCCGTTCGAAGCTTTCTTT. It yields the protein CASSPKPFEAFF. Complete variable domain (other parts from reference TRBV16 and TRBJ1-1): GEEVAQTPKHLVRGEGQKAKLYCAPIKGHSYVFWYQQVLKNEFKFLISFQNENVFDETGMPKERFSAKCLPNSPCSLEIQATKLEDSAVYFCASSPKPFEAFFGQGTRLTVV.